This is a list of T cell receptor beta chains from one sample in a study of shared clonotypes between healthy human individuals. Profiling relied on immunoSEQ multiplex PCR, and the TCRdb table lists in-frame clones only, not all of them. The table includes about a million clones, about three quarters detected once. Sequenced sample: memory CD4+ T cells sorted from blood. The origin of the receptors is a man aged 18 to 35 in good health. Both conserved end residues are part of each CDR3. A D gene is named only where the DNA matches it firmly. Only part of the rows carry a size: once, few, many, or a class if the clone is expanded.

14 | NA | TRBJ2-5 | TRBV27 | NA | TGTGCCAGCAGTTCCATAGGGCCCCGAGAGACCCAGTACTTC | CASSSIGPRETQYF
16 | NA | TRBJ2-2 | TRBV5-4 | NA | TGTGCCAGCAGCTTGGGCGCGGGGGCGGACACCGGGGAGCTGTTTTTT | CASSLGAGADTGELFF
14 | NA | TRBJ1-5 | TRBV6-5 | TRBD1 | TGTGCCAGCAGTCGCGGGACAGGGCATCAGCCCCAGCATTTT | CASSRGTGHQPQHF
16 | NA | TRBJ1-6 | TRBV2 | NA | TGTGCCAGCAGTGAATGGTCTGCCCCGGATGGTTCACCCCTCCACTTT | CASSEWSAPDGSPLHF
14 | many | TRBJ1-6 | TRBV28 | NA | TGTGCCAGCAGAGGGCCTAGGGATAATTCACCCCTCCACTTT | CASRGPRDNSPLHF
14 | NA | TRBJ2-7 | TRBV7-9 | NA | TGTGCCAGCAGCCCCTTAGACAGCCCCTACGAGCAGTACTTC | CASSPLDSPYEQYF
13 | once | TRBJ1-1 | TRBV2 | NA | TGTGCCAGCAGTGGCCAGCCGAACACTGAAGCTTTCTTT | CASSGQPNTEAFF
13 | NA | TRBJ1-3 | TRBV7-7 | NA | TGTGCTAGCAGCGAACAGGGAGGAAACACCATATATTTT | CASSEQGGNTIYF
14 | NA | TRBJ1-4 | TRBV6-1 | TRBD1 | TGTGCCAGCAGACAGGGGGTCACTAATGAAAAACTGTTTTTT | CASRQGVTNEKLFF
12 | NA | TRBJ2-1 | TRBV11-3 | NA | TGTGCCAGCAGCTTAGGGGAAAATGAGCAGTTCTTC | CASSLGENEQFF
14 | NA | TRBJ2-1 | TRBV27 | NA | TGTGCCAGCAGTGTTACAGTGCTACGTAATGAGCAGTTCTTC | CASSVTVLRNEQFF
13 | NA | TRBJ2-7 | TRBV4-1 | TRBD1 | TGCGCCAGCAGCAGACAGGGTTCCTACGAGCAGTACTTC | CASSRQGSYEQYF